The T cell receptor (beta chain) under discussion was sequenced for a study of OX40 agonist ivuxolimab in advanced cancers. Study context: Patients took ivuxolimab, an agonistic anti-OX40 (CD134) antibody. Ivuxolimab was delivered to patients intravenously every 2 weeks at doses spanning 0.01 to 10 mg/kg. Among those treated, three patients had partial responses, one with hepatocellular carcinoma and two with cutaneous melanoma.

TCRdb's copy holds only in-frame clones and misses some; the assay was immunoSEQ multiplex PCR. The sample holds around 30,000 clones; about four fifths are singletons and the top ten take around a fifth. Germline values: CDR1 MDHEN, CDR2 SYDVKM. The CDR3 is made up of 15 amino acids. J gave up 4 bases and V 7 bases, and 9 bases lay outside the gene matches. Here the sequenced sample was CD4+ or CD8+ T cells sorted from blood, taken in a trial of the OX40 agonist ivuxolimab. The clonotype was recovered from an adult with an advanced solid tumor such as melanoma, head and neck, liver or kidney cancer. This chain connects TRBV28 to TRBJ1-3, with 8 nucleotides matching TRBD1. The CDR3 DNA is TGTGCCAGCACCCCCTCGACAGGGGTGGGAAACACCATATATTTT. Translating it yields CASTPSTGVGNTIYF. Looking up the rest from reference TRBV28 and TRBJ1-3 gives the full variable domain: DVKVTQSSRYLVKRTGEKVFLECVQDMDHENMFWYRQDPGLGLRLIYFSYDVKMKEKGDIPEGYSVSREKKERFSLILESASTNQTSMYLCASTPSTGVGNTIYFGEGSWLTVV.